The source of this T cell receptor (beta chain) is a study of regulatory T cells in long-lasting Graves disease. V was pared by 4 bases and J by 6 bases, with 12 bases between. The CDR3 extends over 13 amino acids. Germline CDR1 and CDR2: MNHEY and SMNVEV (reference sequence). This clonotype was counted at least ten times. Time point given: newly diagnosed GD, antithyroid drugs for less than 3 months. There was RNA extracted from PBMCs, and the TCR library was made from it. Combining iRepertoire HTBI primers with Arm-PCR of CDR3 regions, the authors built TCR beta libraries. TCRdb called the multiplex PCR reads again in MiXCR, with one record for every CDR3 protein. The sample includes some 340,000 distinct CDR3 sequences, roughly 10% of them seen just once. The same sample was also studied in work on T cells in Graves' hyperthyroidism and ophthalmopathy. That work contributes: During a first-round RT-PCR of the TCR CDR3, the HTBI primer set was used.

V usage is TRBV27 and J usage is TRBJ1-2; D gene unclear. The sequence was obtained from a young woman with Graves disease. The source was peripheral blood mononuclear cells (PBMCs), collected at new diagnosis, from a patient treated with antithyroid drugs. The CDR3 DNA is TGTGCCAGCAGTTCTCCCCGTGGGAATGGCTACACCTTC. Its protein is CASSSPRGNGYTF.